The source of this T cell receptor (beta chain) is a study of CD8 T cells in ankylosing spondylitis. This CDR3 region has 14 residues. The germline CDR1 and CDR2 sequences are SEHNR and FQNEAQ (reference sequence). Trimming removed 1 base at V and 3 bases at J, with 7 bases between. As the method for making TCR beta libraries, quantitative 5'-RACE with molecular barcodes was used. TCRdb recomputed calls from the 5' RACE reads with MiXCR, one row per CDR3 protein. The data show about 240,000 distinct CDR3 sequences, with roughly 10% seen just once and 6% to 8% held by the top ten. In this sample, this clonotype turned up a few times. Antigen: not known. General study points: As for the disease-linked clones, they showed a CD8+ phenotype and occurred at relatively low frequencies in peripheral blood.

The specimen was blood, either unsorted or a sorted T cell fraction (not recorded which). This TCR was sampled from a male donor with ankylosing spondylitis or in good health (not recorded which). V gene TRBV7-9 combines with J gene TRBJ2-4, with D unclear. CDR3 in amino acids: CASSLGGRKNIQYF. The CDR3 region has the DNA TGTGCCAGCAGCTTAGGAGGACGCAAAAACATTCAGTACTTC.